This T cell receptor beta chain was documented in a study of blood T cell repertoires in COVID-19. From germline, CDR1 is MDHEN and CDR2 SYDVKM. CDR3 size: 13 residues. V shed 11 bases and J 5 bases; nucleotides not matched to a gene: 8. Only in-frame clones appear in the TCRdb table, and some are missing; sequencing was by immunoSEQ multiplex PCR. The sample has tens of thousands of clones; 80% are singletons. This clone was recorded at least ten times. The source material was peripheral blood. The receptor was derived from an elderly woman with active or convalescent COVID-19. This chain links TRBV28 with TRBJ2-1; 8 bases are shared with TRBD2. The CDR3 coding sequence is TGTGCCTCCAGCGGGAGTGTAAACAATGAGCAGTTCTTC. Residues: CASSGSVNNEQFF.